One and the same sample provided the 13 T cell receptor beta chains below, sequenced in a study of cytomegalovirus exposure and HLA in healthy donors. This PCR relied on a set of 60 Vbeta primers and 13 Jbeta primers. Data came from immunoSEQ multiplex PCR; TCRdb stores just in-frame clones and leaves some out. The sample lists roughly 150,000 clones, 80% occurring once. Specimen: PBMCs. The receptors shown here come from a man in his thirties or forties in good health and CMV-seronegative.

The CDR3 region has the DNA TGTGCCAGCAGCTACCCGACTCGGGAGACCCAGTACTTC. As protein: CASSYPTRETQYF. The genes are TRBV11-2 and TRBJ2-5; D unclear. The CDR3 totals 13 residues. Germline loops: CDR1 SGHAT, CDR2 FQNNGV. Trimming stripped 4 bases from V and 5 bases from J, with 11 bases between.

The V gene is TRBV4-3, the J gene TRBJ2-1, with 9 bases fitting TRBD1. The germline V gene has CDR1 LGHNA and CDR2 YSLEER. The ends lost 4 bases at V and 4 bases at J; junction bases unmatched: 5. The CDR3 totals 15 residues. Here the CDR3 DNA reads TGCGCCAGCAGCCCCTCGGGACAGGGATACAATGAGCAGTTCTTC. Translating gives CASSPSGQGYNEQFF.

This clone was recorded only once. The J gene is TRBJ1-3, the V gene TRBV5-6, with 7 bases fitting TRBD1. The CDR3 has 16 residues. Looked up from germline, CDR1 is SGHDT and CDR2 is YYEEEE. V lost 2 bases to trimming and J lost 0 bases; unmatched junction nucleotides: 5. The CDR3 DNA reads TGTGCCAGCAGCTTACGACAGGGCCGCTCTGGAAACACCATATATTTT. Amino acids: CASSLRQGRSGNTIYF.

This rearrangement joins TRBV27 to TRBJ1-5, with TRBD1 as a possible D gene (5 bases). The CDR3 covers 14 residues. V dropped 10 bases and J dropped 6 bases, with 19 bases sitting between them. CDR1 and CDR2 (germline): MNHEY, SMNVEV (reference sequence). CDR3 in amino acids: CATRGGMWGQPQHF. CDR3 coding DNA: TGTGCCACACGGGGGGGAATGTGGGGTCAGCCCCAGCATTTT.

This clone was found a few times. This chain links TRBV6-5 with TRBJ1-2; 7 bases are shared with TRBD1. Germline CDR1 reads MNHEY; CDR2 reads SVGAGI. The CDR3 has 13 residues. V lost 7 bases and J lost 2; bases outside the gene matches: 4. Written as DNA, the CDR3 is TGTGCCAGCACTGAGGGGGCCAACTATGGCTACACCTTC. Translation gives CASTEGANYGYTF.

The chain uses TRBV5-6 and TRBJ1-1, with a weak D call TRBD1 (6 bases). Trimming pared 1 base from V and 0 bases from J, leaving 13 bases between. CDR3 length: 16 residues. Germline CDR1 and CDR2: SGHDT and YYEEEE. Written as DNA, the CDR3 is TGTGCCAGCAGCTTGAGGGCGGGGGGCATGAACACTGAAGCTTTCTTT. Translating it yields CASSLRAGGMNTEAFF.

V gene TRBV28 combines with J gene TRBJ1-1, with no clear D. The V gene lost 4 bases and the J gene lost 0 bases, with 15 bases spanning the gap. This CDR3 contains 16 residues. In germline, CDR1 is MDHEN, CDR2 SYDVKM. Written as DNA, the CDR3 is TGTGCCAGCAGTTCCCGAAGACACGTTGTGAACACTGAAGCTTTCTTT. Protein product: CASSSRRHVVNTEAFF.

This clone has just a few counts. The chain uses TRBV7-2 and TRBJ2-1; maybe TRBD2 (5 bases). In germline, CDR1 is SGHTA, CDR2 FQGNSA. The germline V and J ends were trimmed by 5 bases and 5 bases, with 16 bases remaining between them. CDR3 size: 15 residues. The CDR3 protein is CASSAGSLGNNEQFF. The CDR3 DNA sequence: TGTGCCAGCAGCGCGGGTAGCTTGGGGAACAATGAGCAGTTCTTC. Drawing the rest from reference TRBV7-2 and TRBJ2-1, the complete variable domain is GAGVSQSPSNKVTEKGKDVELRCDPISGHTALYWYRQSLGQGLEFLIYFQGNSAPDKSGLPSDRFSAERTGGSVSTLTIQRTQQEDSAVYLCASSAGSLGNNEQFFGPGTRLTVL.

This clone was picked up one time. The chain recombines TRBV6-1 with TRBJ2-6; TRBD1 agrees at 10 bases. This CDR3 comprises 15 residues. V gave up 8 bases and J gave up 4 bases; unmatched junction bases: 5. Germline CDR1 reads MNHNS; CDR2 reads SASEGT. DNA of the CDR3: TGTGCCAGCTCCGACAGGGGGCGAGGGGCCAACGTCCTGACTTTC. This gives the protein CASSDRGRGANVLTF.

This chain connects TRBV27 to TRBJ2-3; possible D gene TRBD1, 5 bases. CDR1 and CDR2 (germline): MNHEY, SMNVEV (reference sequence). The V gene lost 2 bases and the J gene lost 6 bases, with 12 bases spanning the gap. This CDR3 spans 14 amino acids. The CDR3 loop is CASSLKGFDDTQYF. DNA of the CDR3: TGTGCCAGCAGTTTAAAGGGGTTTGACGATACGCAGTATTTT.

The chain has TRBV30 and TRBJ2-7, with D possibly matching TRBD2 (7 bases). Trimming left V 0 bases short and J 0 bases short, with 9 bases between. The CDR3 contains 14 residues. Looked up from germline, CDR1 is GTSNPN and CDR2 is SVGIG (reference sequence). This CDR3 reads CAWSVGGDSYEQYF. In DNA form, the CDR3 reads TGTGCCTGGAGTGTAGGGGGGGACTCCTACGAGCAGTACTTC. The variable domain in full, with the rest retrieved from reference TRBV30 and TRBJ2-7, is SQTIHQWPATLVQPVGSPLSLECTVEGTSNPNLYWYRQAAGRGLQLLFYSVGIGQISSEVPQNLSASRPQDRQFILSSKKLLLSDSGFYLCAWSVGGDSYEQYFGPGTRLTVT.

The V call is TRBV11-1, the J call TRBJ2-5; D remains unclear. Trimming shortened V by 5 bases and J by 1 base, and 8 bases separated the two germline ends. CDR1 SGHAT and CDR2 FQDESV come from the germline V gene (reference sequence). The CDR3 has 13 residues. The CDR3 loop reads CASSGAVQETQYF. CDR3 in DNA: TGTGCCAGCAGCGGCGCGGTCCAAGAGACCCAGTACTTC.

This rearrangement joins TRBV30 to TRBJ2-3; no definite D call. Trimming left V 2 bases short and J 8 bases short, with 11 bases between. The germline V gene has CDR1 GTSNPN and CDR2 SVGIG (reference sequence). CDR3 size: 12 residues. The CDR3 DNA sequence: TGTGCCTGGAGTCTGGGCGAGACTACGCAGTATTTT. As protein: CAWSLGETTQYF.